This T cell receptor beta chain comes out of a study of response to subunit inactivated influenza vaccine. Trimming shortened V by 1 base and J by 1 base, and 5 bases separated the two germline ends. This CDR3 comprises 13 residues. Germline CDR1 and CDR2: DFQATT and SNEGSKA (reference sequence). A single record per CDR3 protein comes from TCRdb applying MiXCR to the RT-PCR reads. The sample yields 500,000 to 550,000 distinct CDR3 sequences, 6% to 9% seen once. This sequence originates from a man aged 50-75 years who received an inactivated influenza vaccine. The chain employs TRBV20-1 and TRBJ1-3, with unresolved D. The specimen was PBMCs from blood, collected 23 months after vaccination. The CDR3 nucleotides read TGCAGTGCTAGAGCCGTATCTGGAAACACCATATATTTT. The encoded protein is CSARAVSGNTIYF.